Below, one T cell receptor (beta chain) is given with its context. Its specificity is unknown. These data come from a study of CD8 T cells in ankylosing spondylitis. Study-level points and caveats: Clones linked with disease were CD8+ and fairly uncommon in the peripheral blood.

TCRdb re-called the 5' RACE reads with MiXCR, one entry per CDR3 protein. In the table there are a few hundred thousand distinct CDR3 sequences, 20% of which are singletons. V shed 6 bases, J shed 4 bases, and the junction held 8 bases outside the gene matches. Germline assignment: CDR1 SGHAT and CDR2 FQNNGV. The CDR3 totals 15 residues. The source of this sequence is a male donor with ankylosing spondylitis or in good health (not recorded which). Sequenced input: blood, either unsorted or a sorted T cell fraction (not recorded which). V and J are TRBV11-2 and TRBJ2-5, with 10 positions matching TRBD2. The CDR3 loop reads CASRERGGLGETQYF. The CDR3 DNA reads as TGTGCCAGCAGGGAGCGGGGGGGCCTCGGAGAGACCCAGTACTTC.